This TCR beta chain originates from a study of control samples from healthy donors and cancer patients (dated by TCRdb to the early 2020s). The CDR3 spans 14 residues, from the cysteine through the phenylalanine. Left in the record is the CDR3 DNA by itself, 42 bases read in frame from the first base. The germline ends are 7 bases apart after V is trimmed by 0 bases and J by 4 bases. CDR1 and CDR2 are read off the germline V gene as SGHTS and YDEGEE. This clone was observed a few times. It has no known antigen specificity. Base qualities were left out, and no much larger clone turns up one base away. Preparation of the library involved the immunoSEQ multiplex PCR assay. TCRdb limited this immuneACCESS table to in-frame rearrangements with V and J called. A share of clones is missing; checked studies link under half to unresolved V genes, and the rest is unexplained. The sample table lists 90,000 to 120,000 clones, approximately 84% of them with a count of one. Under 8.5% of the sample is taken by the ten largest.

Sequencing was carried out using blood. The chain joins TRBV5-8 to TRBJ1-4, with TRBD1 tentatively as D gene (5 bases match). The clonotype originates from a man aged 18-30 years in good health. The nucleotide sequence reads as follows: TGTGCCAGCAGCTTGGAAAGGGGTAATGAAAAACTGTTTTTT. Translation gives CASSLERGNEKLFF.